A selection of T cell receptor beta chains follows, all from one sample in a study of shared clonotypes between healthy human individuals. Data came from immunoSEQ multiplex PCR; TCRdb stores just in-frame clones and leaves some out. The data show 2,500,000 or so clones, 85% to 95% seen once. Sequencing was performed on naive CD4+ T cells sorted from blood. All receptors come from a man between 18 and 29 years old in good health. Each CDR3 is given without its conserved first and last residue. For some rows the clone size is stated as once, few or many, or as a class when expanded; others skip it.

CDR3aa: ASSGQGISPLH; v_gene: TRBV2; len: 11; abundance: NA; j_gene: TRBJ1-6
CDR3aa: ASKSRGQGNSPLH; v_gene: TRBV27; len: 13; abundance: NA; j_gene: TRBJ1-6
CDR3aa: AISANSNQETQY; v_gene: TRBV10-3; len: 12; abundance: NA; j_gene: TRBJ2-5
CDR3aa: ASSFEGLSGYT; v_gene: TRBV5-1; len: 11; abundance: once; j_gene: TRBJ1-2
CDR3aa: ASSLESGPNYEQY; v_gene: TRBV11-3; len: 13; abundance: NA; j_gene: TRBJ2-7
CDR3aa: ASSPGEGANVLT; v_gene: TRBV18; len: 12; abundance: NA; j_gene: TRBJ2-6
CDR3aa: ASSLDQINQPQH; v_gene: TRBV11-2; len: 12; abundance: NA; j_gene: TRBJ1-5
CDR3aa: ASTTGAEEGNQPQH; v_gene: TRBV11-3; len: 14; abundance: NA; j_gene: TRBJ1-5
CDR3aa: ASSPPGQDTQY; v_gene: TRBV18; len: 11; abundance: NA; j_gene: TRBJ2-3
CDR3aa: ASSLGPGKISETQY; v_gene: TRBV7-3; len: 14; abundance: NA; j_gene: TRBJ2-5
CDR3aa: ASSLNGESSEQY; v_gene: TRBV5-1; len: 12; abundance: NA; j_gene: TRBJ2-7
CDR3aa: ASRTQGRSNQPQH; v_gene: TRBV19; len: 13; abundance: NA; j_gene: TRBJ1-5
CDR3aa: ASSQGGLAEETQY; v_gene: TRBV14; len: 13; abundance: NA; j_gene: TRBJ2-5
CDR3aa: ASSFRGLIPETQY; v_gene: TRBV7-8; len: 13; abundance: once; j_gene: TRBJ2-5
CDR3aa: AIMGQFSYEQY; v_gene: TRBV10-3; len: 11; abundance: NA; j_gene: NA
CDR3aa: ASSVAPAGGRDTQY; v_gene: TRBV9; len: 14; abundance: NA; j_gene: TRBJ2-3
CDR3aa: ASSPIFEGQTSYEQY; v_gene: TRBV18; len: 15; abundance: NA; j_gene: TRBJ2-7
CDR3aa: ASSDRHIAKNIQY; v_gene: TRBV2; len: 13; abundance: NA; j_gene: TRBJ2-4
CDR3aa: ASSSLAGGVDTQY; v_gene: TRBV7-2; len: 13; abundance: NA; j_gene: TRBJ2-3
CDR3aa: SAGQNTEAF; v_gene: TRBV20-1; len: 9; abundance: NA; j_gene: TRBJ1-1
CDR3aa: ASSQPGGGLGETQY; v_gene: TRBV7-2; len: 14; abundance: NA; j_gene: TRBJ2-5
CDR3aa: ASSLLGPNQPQH; v_gene: TRBV5-6; len: 12; abundance: NA; j_gene: TRBJ1-5
CDR3aa: ASRADRANIGELF; v_gene: TRBV2; len: 13; abundance: NA; j_gene: TRBJ2-2
CDR3aa: ASSQAQASGRGNEQF; v_gene: TRBV4-3; len: 15; abundance: NA; j_gene: TRBJ2-1
CDR3aa: ASSPVTYEQY; v_gene: TRBV18; len: 10; abundance: NA; j_gene: TRBJ2-7
CDR3aa: ASSVRQTEAF; v_gene: TRBV10-2; len: 10; abundance: NA; j_gene: TRBJ1-1
CDR3aa: ASSLGGGGWNEQF; v_gene: TRBV27; len: 13; abundance: NA; j_gene: TRBJ2-1
CDR3aa: ASTQQNRGPTYEQY; v_gene: TRBV5-6; len: 14; abundance: NA; j_gene: TRBJ2-7
CDR3aa: AWSPAETGGRVSF; v_gene: TRBV30; len: 13; abundance: few; j_gene: TRBJ1-1
CDR3aa: ASSQADRGPTDTQY; v_gene: TRBV4-3; len: 14; abundance: NA; j_gene: TRBJ2-3